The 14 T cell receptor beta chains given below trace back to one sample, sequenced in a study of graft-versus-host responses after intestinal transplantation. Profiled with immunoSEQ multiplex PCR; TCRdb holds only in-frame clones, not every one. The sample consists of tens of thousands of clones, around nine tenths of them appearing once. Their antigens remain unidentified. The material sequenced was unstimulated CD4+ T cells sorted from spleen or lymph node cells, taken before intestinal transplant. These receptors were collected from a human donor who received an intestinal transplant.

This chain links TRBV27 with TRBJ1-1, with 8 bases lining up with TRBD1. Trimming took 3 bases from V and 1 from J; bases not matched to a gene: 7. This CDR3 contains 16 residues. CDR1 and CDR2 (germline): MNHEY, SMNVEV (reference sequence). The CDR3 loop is CASSFWAGGANTEAFF. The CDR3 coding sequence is TGTGCCAGCAGTTTTTGGGCAGGGGGCGCGAACACTGAAGCTTTCTTT.

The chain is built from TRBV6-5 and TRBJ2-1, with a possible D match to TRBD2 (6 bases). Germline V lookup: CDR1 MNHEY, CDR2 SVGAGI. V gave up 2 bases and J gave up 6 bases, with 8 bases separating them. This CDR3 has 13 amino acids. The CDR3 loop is CASSYLGGNEQFF. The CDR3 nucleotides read TGTGCCAGCAGTTACCTGGGGGGCAATGAGCAGTTCTTC.

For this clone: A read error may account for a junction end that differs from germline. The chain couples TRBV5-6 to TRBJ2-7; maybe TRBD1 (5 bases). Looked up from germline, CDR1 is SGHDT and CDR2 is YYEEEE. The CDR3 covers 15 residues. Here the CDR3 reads CASSEARTSRLSRDF. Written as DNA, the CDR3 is TGTGCCAGCAGCGAAGCTAGAACCTCGCGCCTGTCCAGGGACTTC.

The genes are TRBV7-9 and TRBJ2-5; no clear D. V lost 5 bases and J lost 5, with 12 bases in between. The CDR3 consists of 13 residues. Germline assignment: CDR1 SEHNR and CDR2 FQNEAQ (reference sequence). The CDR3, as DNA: TGTGCCAGCAGCCCCAAGCTAGACGAGACCCAGTACTTC. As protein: CASSPKLDETQYF.

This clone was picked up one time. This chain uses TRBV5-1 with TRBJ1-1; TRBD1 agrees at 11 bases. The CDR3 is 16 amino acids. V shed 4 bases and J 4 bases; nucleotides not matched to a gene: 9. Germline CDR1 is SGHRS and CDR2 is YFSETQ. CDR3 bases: TGCGCCAGCAGCGTGGTCCCGGGACAGGGGGTCACTGAAGCTTTCTTT. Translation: CASSVVPGQGVTEAFF.

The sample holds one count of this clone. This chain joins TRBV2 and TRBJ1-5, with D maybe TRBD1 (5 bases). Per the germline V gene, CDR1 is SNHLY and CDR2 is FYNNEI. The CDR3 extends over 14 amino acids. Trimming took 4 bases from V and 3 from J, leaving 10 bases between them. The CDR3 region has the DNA TGTGCCAGCAGTGTCTCAGGGCCCAATCAGCCCCAGCATTTT. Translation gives CASSVSGPNQPQHF.

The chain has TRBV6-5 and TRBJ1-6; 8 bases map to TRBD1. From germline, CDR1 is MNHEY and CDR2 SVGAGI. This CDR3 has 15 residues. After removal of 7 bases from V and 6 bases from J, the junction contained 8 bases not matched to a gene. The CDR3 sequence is CASKSDRDLNSPLHF. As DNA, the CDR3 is TGTGCCAGCAAATCGGACAGGGACCTTAATTCACCCCTCCACTTT.

The DNA of the CDR3 is TGTGCCAGCAGCGGACATACCGGGACAGCGAACACCGGGGAGCTGTTTTTT. Amino acid sequence: CASSGHTGTANTGELFF. The chain couples TRBV9 to TRBJ2-2; 7 positions match TRBD1. V shed 3 bases, J shed 0 bases, and the junction held 8 bases outside the gene matches. The CDR3 has 17 residues. CDR1 and CDR2 from the germline V gene are SGDLS and YYNGEE.

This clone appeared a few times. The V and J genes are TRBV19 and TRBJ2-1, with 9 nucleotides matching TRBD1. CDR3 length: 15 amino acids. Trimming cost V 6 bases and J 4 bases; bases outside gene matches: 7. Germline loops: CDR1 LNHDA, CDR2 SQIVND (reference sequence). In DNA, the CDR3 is TGTGCCAGTAGGGGACAGGGCAGAGGTTACAATGAGCAGTTCTTC. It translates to CASRGQGRGYNEQFF.

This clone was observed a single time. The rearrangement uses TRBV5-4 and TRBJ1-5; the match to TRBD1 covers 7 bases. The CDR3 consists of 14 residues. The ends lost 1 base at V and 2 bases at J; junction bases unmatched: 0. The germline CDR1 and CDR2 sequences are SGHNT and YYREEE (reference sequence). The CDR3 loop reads CASSLQGGNQPQHF. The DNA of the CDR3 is TGTGCCAGCAGCTTGCAGGGGGGCAATCAGCCCCAGCATTTT.

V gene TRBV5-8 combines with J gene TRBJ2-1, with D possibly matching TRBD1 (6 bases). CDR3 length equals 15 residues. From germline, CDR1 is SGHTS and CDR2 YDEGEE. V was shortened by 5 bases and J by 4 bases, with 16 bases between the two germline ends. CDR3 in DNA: TGTGCCAGCAGTTTTCCGGGACAAGGATACAATGAGCAGTTCTTC. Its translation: CASSFPGQGYNEQFF.

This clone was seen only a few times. The CDR3 is CASSGRDSTLGEQYF. Written as DNA, the CDR3 is TGTGCCAGCAGCGGCCGGGACTCGACGCTCGGCGAGCAGTACTTC. This chain links TRBV9 with TRBJ2-7; tentatively, D is TRBD2 (6 bases). Germline lookup yields CDR1 SGDLS and CDR2 YYNGEE. This CDR3 comprises 15 residues. Trimming shortened V by 3 bases and J by 6 bases, and 19 bases separated the two germline ends.

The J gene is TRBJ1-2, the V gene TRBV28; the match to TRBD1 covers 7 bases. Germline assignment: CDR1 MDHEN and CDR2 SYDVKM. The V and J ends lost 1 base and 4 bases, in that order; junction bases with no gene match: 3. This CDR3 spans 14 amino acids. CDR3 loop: CASSLSTGVYGYTF. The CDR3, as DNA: TGTGCCAGCAGTTTATCTACAGGGGTCTATGGCTACACCTTC.

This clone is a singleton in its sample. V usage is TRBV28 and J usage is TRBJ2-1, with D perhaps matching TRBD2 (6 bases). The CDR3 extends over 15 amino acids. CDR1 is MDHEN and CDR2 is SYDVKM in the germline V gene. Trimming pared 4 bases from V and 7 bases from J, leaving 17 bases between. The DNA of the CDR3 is TGTGCCAGCAGTTCGCCCCCGGCTAGCGCAAATGAGCAGTTCTTC. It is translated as CASSSPPASANEQFF.